This is a list of T cell receptor beta chains from one sample in a study of response to subunit inactivated influenza vaccine. TCRdb re-analysed the RT-PCR reads in MiXCR, keeping a single row per CDR3 protein. There are 500,000 or so distinct CDR3 sequences in the sample; 16% occur only once, and 2.5% to 3.5% lies in the top ten. The specimen comprised CD4+ T cells sorted from PBMCs, sampled less than 25 months after vaccination. Every receptor here comes from a man aged 50-75 years who received an inactivated influenza vaccine. Each CDR3 is given with its conserved first and last residue. A D gene is named only where the DNA matches it firmly. Clone size is stated in some rows and not others, as once, few, many or a class when expanded.

d_gene,j_gene,v_gene,abundance,CDR3nt,CDR3aa
NA,TRBJ1-1,TRBV5-1,NA,TGCGCCAGCAGCCCCCCCAGGGTTGGAAACACTGAAGCTTTCTTT,CASSPPRVGNTEAFF
NA,TRBJ2-1,TRBV7-2,many,TGTGCCAGCAGCTTACAGGCTAGCCTTACTGATGAGCAGTTCTTC,CASSLQASLTDEQFF
NA,TRBJ2-7,TRBV7-8,NA,TGTGCCAGCAGTCCAACATCTCTCGAGCAGTACTTC,CASSPTSLEQYF
NA,TRBJ2-7,TRBV20-1,few,TGCAGTCTACCCCGCGAGGGCAGATCCTACGAGCAGTACTTC,CSLPREGRSYEQYF
NA,TRBJ2-2,TRBV12-3/TRBV12-4,few,TGTGCCAGCAGTCCCCAAAGGGGCCCAGCGGCCACCGGGGAGCTGTTTTTT,CASSPQRGPAATGELFF
NA,TRBJ2-2,TRBV20-1,NA,TGCAGCGCCTCAATCCCCCCCGGGACCAACGGGGAGCTGTTTTTT,CSASIPPGTNGELFF
TRBD2,TRBJ2-1,TRBV20-1,NA,TGCAGTGCTAGAGTAGCGGGGATTTCCTACAATGAGCAGTTCTTC,CSARVAGISYNEQFF
TRBD1,TRBJ2-7,TRBV3-1,few,TGTGCCAGCAGTTCCTCCCCGGGACAGGGGGGATACGAGCAGTACTTC,CASSSSPGQGGYEQYF
TRBD2,TRBJ2-3,TRBV20-1,NA,TGCAGTGCTATAGGCTCCAGCGGGGGGGTCGCAGATACGCAGTATTTT,CSAIGSSGGVADTQYF
NA,TRBJ2-7,TRBV12-3/TRBV12-4,few,TGTGCCAGCAGCTCCCTCCGGAGCAGGGTCTACGAGCAGTACTTC,CASSSLRSRVYEQYF
NA,TRBJ2-7,TRBV7-2,many,TGTGCCAGCAGCCCTGGGCGGGTGGGGTACGAGCAGTACTTC,CASSPGRVGYEQYF
NA,TRBJ2-7,TRBV20-1,few,TGCAGTGCTCCTATAGCTGGACTCAACTCCTACGAGCAGTACTTC,CSAPIAGLNSYEQYF
NA,TRBJ2-3,TRBV14,NA,TGTGCCAGCAGCCCGTTCCGCGGGAATCTGGATACGCAGTATTTT,CASSPFRGNLDTQYF
NA,TRBJ2-1,TRBV20-1,NA,TGCAGTGCTCGGACGGGGTTTCGGAATGAGCAGTTCTTC,CSARTGFRNEQFF
NA,TRBJ2-1,TRBV6-1,NA,TGTGCCAGCAGGGGCCCGGGGCTAGCCATCAATGAGCAGTTCTTC,CASRGPGLAINEQFF
TRBD1,TRBJ2-5,TRBV5-5,many,TGTGCCAGCAGCCGCGACAGGGACCAAGAGACCCAGTACTTC,CASSRDRDQETQYF
NA,TRBJ2-1,TRBV12-3/TRBV12-4,many,TGTGCCAGCAGCTCTGAGGGTGAGCAGTTCTTC,CASSSEGEQFF
TRBD1,TRBJ1-5,TRBV29-1,NA,TGCAGCGTTGCAGGGGGTAGCAATCAGCCCCAGCATTTT,CSVAGGSNQPQHF
NA,TRBJ1-3,TRBV9,NA,TGTGCCAGCAGCGTAGGTACCTTTACTGGAAACACCATATATTTT,CASSVGTFTGNTIYF
NA,TRBJ2-1,TRBV9,NA,TGTGCCAGCAGCGTAGTTGAGGGTGATGAGCAGTTCTTC,CASSVVEGDEQFF